Sequencing of this T cell receptor (beta chain) was carried out in a study of blood T cells in healthy people across ages. Study observations and caveats: Age showed a roughly linear inverse relationship with TCR beta diversity per million T cells.

Sample-barcoded 5' priming and a J-beta primer mix drove a second PCR of roughly 6 to 12 cycles. The template-switch adaptor was a 5' adaptor with 12 random nucleotides. It tagged each cDNA molecule. TCRdb reanalysed the 5' RACE reads using MiXCR and keeps one entry per CDR3 protein. The sample contains hundreds of thousands of distinct CDR3 sequences, roughly 44% of which appear only once. The table lists this clonotype with a few counts. The antigen is not known. PBMCs numbering at least 6.5 million were isolated per sample. Total RNA amounts of at least 5 micrograms were extracted per sample. The sequenced sample consisted of blood. The sequence derives from a man in his fifties or sixties in good health.

DNA for the CDR3: TGTGCCAGCAGTCTAAGGGGACAGGGGCGAGAGACCCAGTACTTC. Encoded protein: CASSLRGQGRETQYF. V usage is TRBV13 and J usage is TRBJ2-5; TRBD1 matches 10 bases. In germline, CDR1 is PRHDT, CDR2 FYEKMQ (reference sequence). This CDR3 has 15 amino acids. The ends lost 6 bases at V and 4 bases at J; junction bases unmatched: 8.